In its sample, the clone carrying this T cell receptor beta chain was seen many times. Its antigen is unidentified. This specimen belongs to a study of neurological immune-mediated disorders. General study results and limits: When the repertoires were sorted by phylogenetic grouping, those of 18 of 34 multiple sclerosis patients ended up in one related-CDR3 cluster, a possible signature.

Germline CDR1 SGHRS, CDR2 YFSETQ. Trimming removed 0 bases at V and 0 bases at J, with 5 bases between. The CDR3 extends over 14 amino acids. TCRdb ran MiXCR on the 5' RACE reads and lists one entry per CDR3 protein. Among roughly 28,000 distinct CDR3 sequences, 2.5% to 4% were seen once, and the ten largest hold 7% to 8.5%. The chain joins TRBV5-1 to TRBJ2-3, with D unresolved. This clonotype was sampled from a woman younger than 45 with multiple sclerosis. The sample taken for sequencing was PBMCs. The CDR3 region has the DNA TGCGCCAGCAGCTTGGCGGCTAGCACAGATACGCAGTATTTT. As protein: CASSLAASTDTQYF. The full variable domain, with the rest looked up from reference TRBV5-1 and TRBJ2-3, is KAGVTQTPRYLIKTRGQQVTLSCSPISGHRSVSWYQQTPGQGLQFLFEYFSETQRNKGNFPGRFSGRQFSNSRSEMNVSTLELGDSALYLCASSLAASTDTQYFGPGTRLTVL.